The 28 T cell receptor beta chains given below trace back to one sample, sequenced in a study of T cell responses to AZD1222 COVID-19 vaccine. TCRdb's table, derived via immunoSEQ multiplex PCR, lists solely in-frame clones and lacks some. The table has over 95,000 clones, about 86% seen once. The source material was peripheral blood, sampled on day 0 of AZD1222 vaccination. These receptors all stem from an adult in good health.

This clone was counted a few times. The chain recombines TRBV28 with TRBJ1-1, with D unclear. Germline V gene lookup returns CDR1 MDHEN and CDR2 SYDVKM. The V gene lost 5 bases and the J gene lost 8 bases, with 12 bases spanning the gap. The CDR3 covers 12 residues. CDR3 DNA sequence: TGTGCCAGCAGTGTAAGCCGGACCGAAGCTTTCTTT. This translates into CASSVSRTEAFF. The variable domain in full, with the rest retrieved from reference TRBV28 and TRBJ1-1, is DVKVTQSSRYLVKRTGEKVFLECVQDMDHENMFWYRQDPGLGLRLIYFSYDVKMKEKGDIPEGYSVSREKKERFSLILESASTNQTSMYLCASSVSRTEAFFGQGTRLTVV.

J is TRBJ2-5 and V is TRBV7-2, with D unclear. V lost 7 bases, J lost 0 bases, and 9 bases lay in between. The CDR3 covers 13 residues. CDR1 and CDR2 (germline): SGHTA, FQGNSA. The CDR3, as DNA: TGTGCCAGCACCTTCAGCTACCAAGAGACCCAGTACTTC. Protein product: CASTFSYQETQYF.

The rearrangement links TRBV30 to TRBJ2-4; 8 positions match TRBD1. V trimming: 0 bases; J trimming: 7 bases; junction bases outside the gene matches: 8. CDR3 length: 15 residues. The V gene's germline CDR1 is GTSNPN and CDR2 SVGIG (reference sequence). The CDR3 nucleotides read TGTGCCTGGAGTGTACCCGGCAGGGGGCTCAACATTCAGTACTTC. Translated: CAWSVPGRGLNIQYF.

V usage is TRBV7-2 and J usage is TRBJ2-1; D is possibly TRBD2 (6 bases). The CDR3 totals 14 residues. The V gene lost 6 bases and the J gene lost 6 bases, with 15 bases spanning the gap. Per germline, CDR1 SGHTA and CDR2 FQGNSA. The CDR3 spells CASRFTGGINEQFF. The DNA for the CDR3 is TGTGCCAGCAGGTTCACCGGGGGAATCAATGAGCAGTTCTTC.

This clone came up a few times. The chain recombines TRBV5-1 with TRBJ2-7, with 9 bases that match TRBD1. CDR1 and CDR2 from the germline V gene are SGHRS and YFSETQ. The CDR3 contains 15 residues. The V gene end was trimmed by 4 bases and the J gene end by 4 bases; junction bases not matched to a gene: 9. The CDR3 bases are TGCGCCAGCAGCAACACGGGACAGGGATCTTACGAGCAGTACTTC. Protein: CASSNTGQGSYEQYF.

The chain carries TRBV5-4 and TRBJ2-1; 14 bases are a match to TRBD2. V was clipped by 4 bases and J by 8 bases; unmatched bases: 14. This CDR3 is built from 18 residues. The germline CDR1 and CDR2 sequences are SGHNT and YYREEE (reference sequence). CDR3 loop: CASSPGGLAGVSVDEQFF. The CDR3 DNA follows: TGTGCCAGCAGCCCGGGGGGACTAGCGGGAGTGTCGGTGGATGAGCAGTTCTTC.

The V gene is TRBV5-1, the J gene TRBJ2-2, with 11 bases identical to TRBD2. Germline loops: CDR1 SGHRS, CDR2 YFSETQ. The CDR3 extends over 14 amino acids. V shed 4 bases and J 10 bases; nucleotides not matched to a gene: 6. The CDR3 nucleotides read TGCGCCAGCAGCCTCATAGCGGGAGGGATGGAGCTGTTTTTT. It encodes CASSLIAGGMELFF.

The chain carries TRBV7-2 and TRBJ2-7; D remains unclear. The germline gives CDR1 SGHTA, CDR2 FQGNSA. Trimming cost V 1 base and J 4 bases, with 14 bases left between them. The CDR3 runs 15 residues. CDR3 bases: TGTGCCAGCAGCTTAGGAGACACTAAAGGGTACGAGCAGTACTTC. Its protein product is CASSLGDTKGYEQYF.

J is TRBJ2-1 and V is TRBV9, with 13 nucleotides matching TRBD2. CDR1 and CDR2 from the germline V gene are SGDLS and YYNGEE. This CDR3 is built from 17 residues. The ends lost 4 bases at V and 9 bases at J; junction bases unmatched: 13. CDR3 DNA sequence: TGTGCCAGCAGCCCAAGGACTAGCGGGAGCTCCCCAGGTGAGCAGTTCTTC. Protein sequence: CASSPRTSGSSPGEQFF.

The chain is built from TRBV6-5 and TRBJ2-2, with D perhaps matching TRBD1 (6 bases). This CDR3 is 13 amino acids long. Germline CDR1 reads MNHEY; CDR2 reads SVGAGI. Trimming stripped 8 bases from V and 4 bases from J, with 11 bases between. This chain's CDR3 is CASGQGPTGELFF. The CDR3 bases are TGTGCCAGCGGGCAGGGGCCCACCGGGGAGCTGTTTTTT.

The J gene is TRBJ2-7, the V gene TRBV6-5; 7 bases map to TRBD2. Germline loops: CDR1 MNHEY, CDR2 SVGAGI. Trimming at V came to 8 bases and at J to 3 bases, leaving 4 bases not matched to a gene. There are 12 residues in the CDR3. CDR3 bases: TGTGCCAGCCACTCGGGGGGCTACGAGCAGTACTTC. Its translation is CASHSGGYEQYF.

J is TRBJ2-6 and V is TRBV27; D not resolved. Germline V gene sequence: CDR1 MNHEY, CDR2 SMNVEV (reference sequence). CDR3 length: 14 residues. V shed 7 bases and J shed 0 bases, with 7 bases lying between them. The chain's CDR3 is CASKGYSGANVLTF. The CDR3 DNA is TGTGCCAGCAAAGGGTACTCTGGGGCCAACGTCCTGACTTTC.

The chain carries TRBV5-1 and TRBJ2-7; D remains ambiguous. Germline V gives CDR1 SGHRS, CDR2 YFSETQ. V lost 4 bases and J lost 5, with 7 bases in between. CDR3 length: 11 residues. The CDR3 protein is CASSQANEQYF. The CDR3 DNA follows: TGCGCCAGCAGCCAGGCCAACGAGCAGTACTTC.

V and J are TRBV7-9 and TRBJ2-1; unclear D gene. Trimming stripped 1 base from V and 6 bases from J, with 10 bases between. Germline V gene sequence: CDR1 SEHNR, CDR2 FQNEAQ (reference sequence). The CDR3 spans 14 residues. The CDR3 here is CASSLESKSNEQFF. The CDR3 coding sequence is TGTGCCAGCAGCTTAGAGTCCAAGAGCAATGAGCAGTTCTTC.

CDR3 in amino acids: CASSVGHFGSGNTIYF. The DNA for the CDR3 is TGTGCCAGCAGCGTAGGACACTTTGGCTCTGGAAACACCATATATTTT. The chain links TRBV9 to TRBJ1-3, with D unresolved. CDR1 SGDLS and CDR2 YYNGEE come from the germline V gene. The CDR3 has 16 residues. Trimming took off 0 bases at V and 0 bases at J, with 10 bases between the two ends.

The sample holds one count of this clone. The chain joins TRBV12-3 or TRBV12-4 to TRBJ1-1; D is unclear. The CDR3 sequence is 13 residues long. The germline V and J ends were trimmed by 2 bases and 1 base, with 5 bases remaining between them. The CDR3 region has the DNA TGTGCCAGCAGTTTATATGCGAACACTGAAGCTTTCTTT. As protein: CASSLYANTEAFF.

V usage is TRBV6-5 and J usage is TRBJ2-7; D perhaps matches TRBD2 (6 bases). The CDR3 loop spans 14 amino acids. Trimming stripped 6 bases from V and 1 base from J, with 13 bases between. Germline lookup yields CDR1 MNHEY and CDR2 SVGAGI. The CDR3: CASRLERVSYEQYF. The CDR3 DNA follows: TGTGCCAGCAGACTCGAGCGGGTATCCTACGAGCAGTACTTC.

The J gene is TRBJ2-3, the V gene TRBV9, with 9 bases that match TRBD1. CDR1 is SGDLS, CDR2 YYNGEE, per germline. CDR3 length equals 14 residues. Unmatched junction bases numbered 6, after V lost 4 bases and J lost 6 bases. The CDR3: CASSIGTGTDTQYF. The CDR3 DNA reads TGTGCCAGCAGCATAGGGACAGGGACCGATACGCAGTATTTT.

The CDR3 region has the DNA TGTGCCAGCACCCTAGGAGCCCAGGAAGCCCAGCATTTT. Residues: CASTLGAQEAQHF. The chain carries TRBV28 and TRBJ1-5, with no clear D. Per the germline V gene, CDR1 is MDHEN and CDR2 is SYDVKM. V was pared by 7 bases and J by 11 bases, with 18 bases between. This CDR3 has 13 amino acids.

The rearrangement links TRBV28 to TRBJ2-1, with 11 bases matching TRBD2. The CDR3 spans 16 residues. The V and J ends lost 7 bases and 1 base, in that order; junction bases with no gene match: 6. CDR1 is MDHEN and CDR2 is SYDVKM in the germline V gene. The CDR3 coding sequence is TGTGCCAGCACCAGACTAGCGGGAATGTCCTACAATGAGCAGTTCTTC. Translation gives CASTRLAGMSYNEQFF.

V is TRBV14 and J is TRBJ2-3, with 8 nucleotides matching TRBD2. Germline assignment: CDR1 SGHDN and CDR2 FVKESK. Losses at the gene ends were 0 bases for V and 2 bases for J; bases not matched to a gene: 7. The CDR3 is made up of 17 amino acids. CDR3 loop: CASSQEFTSGFTDTQYF. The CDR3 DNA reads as TGTGCCAGCAGCCAAGAGTTCACTAGCGGATTCACAGATACGCAGTATTTT.

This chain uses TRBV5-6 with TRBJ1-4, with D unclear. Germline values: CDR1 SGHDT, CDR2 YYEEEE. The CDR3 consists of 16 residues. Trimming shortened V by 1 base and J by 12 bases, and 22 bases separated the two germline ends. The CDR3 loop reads CASSLSRGPKGGELFF. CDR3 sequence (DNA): TGTGCCAGCAGCTTGTCCCGAGGGCCGAAGGGCGGTGAACTGTTTTTT.

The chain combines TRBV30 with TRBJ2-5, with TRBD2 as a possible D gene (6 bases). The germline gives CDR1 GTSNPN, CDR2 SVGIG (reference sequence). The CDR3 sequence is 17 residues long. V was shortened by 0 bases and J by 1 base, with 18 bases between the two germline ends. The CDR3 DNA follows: TGTGCCTGGAGTGTGTTCGGGGGTTTTAGCGGCCAAGAGACCCAGTACTTC. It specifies CAWSVFGGFSGQETQYF.

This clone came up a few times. CDR3 protein: CASGKRTGQYGYTF. For the CDR3, the DNA is TGCGCCAGCGGAAAAAGGACGGGGCAATATGGCTACACCTTC. V usage is TRBV10-1 and J usage is TRBJ1-2; TRBD1 is a possible D gene (5 bases). Trimming took 8 bases from V and 5 from J, leaving 18 bases between them. This CDR3 is 14 amino acids long. Germline V gives CDR1 WNHNN, CDR2 SYGVQD (reference sequence).

Written as DNA, the CDR3 is TGTGCCAGCAGCTCACTAGCGGGGCCTATTTATTTT. Amino acids: CASSSLAGPIYF. The V and J genes are TRBV5-4 and TRBJ2-3; 10 bases agree with TRBD2. This CDR3 has 12 amino acids. In germline, CDR1 is SGHNT, CDR2 YYREEE (reference sequence). Germline trimming cut 3 bases from V and 15 bases from J; bases unmatched to any gene: 7.

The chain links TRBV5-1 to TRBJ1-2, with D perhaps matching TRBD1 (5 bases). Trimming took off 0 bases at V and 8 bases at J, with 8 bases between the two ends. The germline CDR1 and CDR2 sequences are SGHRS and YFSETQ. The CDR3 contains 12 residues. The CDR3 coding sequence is TGCGCCAGCAGCTTGGGGCAGGGAGGCTACACCTTC. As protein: CASSLGQGGYTF.

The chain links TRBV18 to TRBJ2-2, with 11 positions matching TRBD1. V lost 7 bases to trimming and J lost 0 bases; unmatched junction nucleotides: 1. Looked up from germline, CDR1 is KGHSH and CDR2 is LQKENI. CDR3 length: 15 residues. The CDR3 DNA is TGTGCCAGCTTGGGACAGGGGGCGAACACCGGGGAGCTGTTTTTT. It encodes CASLGQGANTGELFF.

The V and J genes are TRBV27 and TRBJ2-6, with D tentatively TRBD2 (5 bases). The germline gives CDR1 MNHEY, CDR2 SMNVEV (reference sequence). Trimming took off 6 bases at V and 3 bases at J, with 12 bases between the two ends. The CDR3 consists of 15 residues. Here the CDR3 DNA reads TGTGCCAGCAGGAGTGAAGGGAGTGGGGCCAACGTCCTGACTTTC. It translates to CASRSEGSGANVLTF. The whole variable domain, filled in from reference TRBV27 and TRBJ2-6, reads EAQVTQNPRYLITVTGKKLTVTCSQNMNHEYMSWYRQDPGLGLRQIYYSMNVEVTDKGDVPEGYKVSRKEKRNFPLILESPSPNQTSLYFCASRSEGSGANVLTFGAGSRLTVL.